The 14 T cell receptor beta chains listed next were all sequenced from one sample in a study of blood T cell repertoires in COVID-19. Profiling relied on immunoSEQ multiplex PCR, and the TCRdb table lists in-frame clones only, not all of them. The repertoire has just over 300,000 clones, just over 85% of them found once; the top ten carry roughly 4.5%. Material: PBMCs or T cells enriched from blood (not recorded which). The receptors shown here come from a man younger than 45 who had recovered from COVID-19.

The chain has TRBV5-4 and TRBJ1-2; D uncertain. CDR3 length: 13 residues. Trimming took 0 bases from V and 3 from J, leaving 6 bases between them. CDR1 and CDR2 from the germline V gene are SGHNT and YYREEE (reference sequence). DNA for the CDR3: TGTGCCAGCAGCTTGGATGGGCACTATGGCTACACCTTC. It encodes CASSLDGHYGYTF. Complete variable domain (other parts from reference TRBV5-4 and TRBJ1-2): ETGVTQSPTHLIKTRGQQVTLRCSSQSGHNTVSWYQQALGQGPQFIFQYYREEENGRGNFPPRFSGLQFPNYSSELNVNALELDDSALYLCASSLDGHYGYTFGSGTRLTVV.

CDR3 loop: CATASGTGSPYEQYF. Written as DNA, the CDR3 is TGTGCCACCGCGTCCGGGACAGGGTCCCCCTACGAGCAGTACTTC. This chain connects TRBV19 to TRBJ2-7; 9 bases align to TRBD1. Germline CDR1 LNHDA, CDR2 SQIVND (reference sequence). With 10 bases clipped from V and 2 bases from J, the junction kept 12 bases outside the gene matches. The CDR3 loop spans 15 amino acids.

This clone was picked up one time. This chain uses TRBV3-1 (or the pseudogene TRBV3-2) with TRBJ2-5, with 10 bases matching TRBD2. CDR3 length equals 16 residues. CDR1 LGHDT and CDR2 YNNKEL come from the germline V gene (reference sequence). V was pared by 5 bases and J by 2 bases, with 8 bases of the junction left unmatched. The CDR3 here is CASSSWTSGPQETQYF. The CDR3 DNA sequence: TGTGCCAGCAGCTCCTGGACTAGCGGACCGCAAGAGACCCAGTACTTC.

The chain is built from TRBV11-2 and TRBJ2-7, with 10 positions matching TRBD1. Germline V gives CDR1 SGHAT, CDR2 FQNNGV. With V trimmed by 5 bases and J by 5 bases, 9 bases remained unmatched. CDR3 length equals 15 residues. The chain's CDR3 is CASSPVGTGANEQYF. In nucleotides, the CDR3 is TGTGCCAGCAGCCCCGTAGGGACAGGGGCGAACGAGCAGTACTTC.

The chain employs TRBV30 and TRBJ1-1, with D possibly TRBD1 on 5 matching bases. Germline lookup yields CDR1 GTSNPN and CDR2 SVGIG (reference sequence). V lost 2 bases and J 2 bases, leaving 12 bases between the germline ends. This CDR3 comprises 14 residues. CDR3 DNA sequence: TGTGCCTGGAGTCGGCCCCAGGGTAACACTGAAGCTTTCTTT. Residues: CAWSRPQGNTEAFF.

The V and J genes are TRBV24-1 and TRBJ2-2, with a possible D match to TRBD1 (5 bases). V lost 7 bases and J 5 bases, leaving 13 bases between the germline ends. The CDR3 runs to 14 residues. CDR1 is KGHDR, CDR2 SFDVKD, per germline. The CDR3 protein is CATRTTGQTGELFF. In DNA, the CDR3 is TGTGCCACCAGAACCACAGGTCAGACCGGGGAGCTGTTTTTT.

This clone came up a few times. This sequence joins TRBV29-1 and TRBJ2-5; D is unclear. CDR1 and CDR2 (germline): SQVTM, ANQGSEA. This CDR3 comprises 14 residues. Trimming shortened V by 5 bases and J by 2 bases, and 15 bases separated the two germline ends. The CDR3 DNA sequence: TGCAGCGTTATAAACGACAACTCACAAGAGACCCAGTACTTC. This codes for CSVINDNSQETQYF.

This sequence joins TRBV4-1 and TRBJ2-1; 9 nucleotides line up with TRBD2. V gave up 2 bases and J gave up 5 bases; unmatched junction bases: 4. The germline gives CDR1 MGHRA, CDR2 YSYEKL. The CDR3 has 15 residues. The CDR3 nucleotides read TGCGCCAGCAGCCAACGGACTAGCGAGGACAATGAGCAGTTCTTC. Translating it yields CASSQRTSEDNEQFF.

In nucleotides, the CDR3 is TGTGCCAGCAGTGACGAGGGGGGGCACAATGAGCAGTTCTTC. Protein product: CASSDEGGHNEQFF. The chain joins TRBV2 to TRBJ2-1, with a tentative D call TRBD2 (7 bases). Looked up from germline, CDR1 is SNHLY and CDR2 is FYNNEI. Trimming took 3 bases from V and 5 from J, leaving 11 bases between them. There are 14 residues in the CDR3.

The V and J genes are TRBV5-6 and TRBJ1-5, with TRBD1 as a possible D gene (5 bases). Germline values: CDR1 SGHDT, CDR2 YYEEEE. Trimming took 0 bases from V and 1 from J, leaving 11 bases between them. The CDR3 has 16 residues. The CDR3 DNA reads TGTGCCAGCAGCTTGGACAGGTGGGGAAGCAATCAGCCCCAGCATTTT. Its translation is CASSLDRWGSNQPQHF.

This chain connects TRBV5-1 to TRBJ2-1; 10 positions match TRBD2. CDR1 is SGHRS and CDR2 is YFSETQ in the germline V gene. The CDR3 is made up of 16 amino acids. The trim removed 2 bases at V and 6 bases at J, leaving 8 bases unmatched. Written as DNA, the CDR3 is TGCGCCAGCAGCTTTCGAGGGGCTAGCGGGAGCAATGAGCAGTTCTTC. It codes for CASSFRGASGSNEQFF.

This chain connects TRBV6-7 to TRBJ1-1; the D is unclear. TRBV6-7 is an ORF, with its function uncertain. With 5 bases removed from V and 0 bases from J, the gap between germline ends came to 7 bases. This CDR3 has 13 residues. CDR3 in DNA: TGTGCCAGCAGTCAGAACATGAACACTGAAGCTTTCTTT. Its translation: CASSQNMNTEAFF.

The genes are TRBV5-1 and TRBJ1-2; 11 bases map to TRBD1. This CDR3 region has 13 residues. Looked up from germline, CDR1 is SGHRS and CDR2 is YFSETQ. V was clipped by 5 bases and J by 7 bases; unmatched bases: 4. This chain's CDR3 is CASRGQGAVGYTF. The CDR3 DNA reads as TGCGCCAGCAGAGGACAGGGGGCAGTTGGCTACACCTTC.

V and J are TRBV9 and TRBJ2-2, with D maybe TRBD2 (6 bases). The germline CDR1 and CDR2 sequences are SGDLS and YYNGEE. Trimming cost V 4 bases and J 0 bases, with 13 bases left between them. CDR3 size: 16 residues. This chain's CDR3 is CASSPRSGANTGELFF. The CDR3 DNA reads as TGTGCCAGCAGCCCTCGGTCGGGGGCGAACACCGGGGAGCTGTTTTTT. The full variable domain, in which reference TRBV9 and TRBJ2-2 provide the parts outside the CDR3, is DSGVTQTPKHLITATGQRVTLRCSPRSGDLSVYWYQQSLDQGLQFLIQYYNGEERAKGNILERFSAQQFPDLHSELNLSSLELGDSALYFCASSPRSGANTGELFFGEGSRLTVL.